This entry describes one T cell receptor beta chain. Germline V gives CDR1 SQVTM, CDR2 ANQGSEA. CDR3 size: 14 residues. V shed 4 bases and J 6 bases; nucleotides not matched to a gene: 3. TCRdb's table, derived via immunoSEQ multiplex PCR, lists solely in-frame clones and lacks some. The profile shows some 130,000 clones, about 96% of them singletons. This sample is drawn from a study of T cell changes during pregnancy in multiple sclerosis. The TCR was taken from a female donor with multiple sclerosis, enrolled in a pregnancy study. This specimen was peripheral blood, taken after pregnancy. The chain employs TRBV29-1 and TRBJ2-2; TRBD1 matches 12 bases. The CDR3 DNA is TGCAGCGTTGCGGGACAGGGGGCCGCCGGGGAGCTGTTTTTT. Its protein is CSVAGQGAAGELFF.